Each of the 23 T cell receptor beta chains below was sequenced from the same sample in a study of T-cell memory formation after mild COVID-19. TCRdb reprocessed the 5' RACE reads via MiXCR and lists one record per CDR3 protein. The sample records approximately 210,000 distinct CDR3 sequences, 15% to 20% being singletons. Sequencing was performed on PBMCs or a T cell subset sorted from them (not recorded which). The receptor set was obtained from an adult woman who had mild COVID-19 (a few samples of this study predate the infection). Cell type and time point are not known.

This clonotype was detected a few times. The J gene is TRBJ2-2, the V gene TRBV6-6; maybe TRBD2 (5 bases). V was shortened by 8 bases and J by 4 bases, with 11 bases between the two germline ends. The germline gives CDR1 MNHNY, CDR2 SVGAGI (reference sequence). This CDR3 is built from 13 residues. CDR3 protein: CASENSVTGELFF. CDR3 bases: TGTGCCAGCGAAAATAGCGTCACCGGGGAGCTGTTTTTT.

The chain employs TRBV7-3 and TRBJ2-6; D is perhaps TRBD2 (6 bases). Between the trimmed V and J ends, which lost 5 bases and 4 bases, there was a span of 18 bases. CDR1 and CDR2 (germline): SGHTA, FQGTGA. This CDR3 is built from 17 residues. CDR3 amino acids: CASSPTGVPQGANVLTF. CDR3 bases: TGTGCCAGCAGCCCTACGGGAGTGCCCCAGGGGGCCAACGTCCTGACTTTC.

This clonotype was seen only a few times. The chain couples TRBV4-2 to TRBJ2-2; TRBD2 agrees at 13 bases. From germline, CDR1 is LGHNA and CDR2 YNFKEQ. The CDR3 extends over 17 amino acids. The V gene end was trimmed by 4 bases and the J gene end by 4 bases; junction bases not matched to a gene: 6. CDR3 region: CASSLGLAGVGTGELFF. CDR3 coding DNA: TGTGCCAGCAGCCTCGGACTAGCGGGAGTGGGCACCGGGGAGCTGTTTTTT.

This clonotype was picked up a small number of times. This chain connects TRBV7-8 to TRBJ2-5; perhaps TRBD2 as D (6 bases). This CDR3 has 14 residues. Trimming removed 4 bases at V and 5 bases at J, with 14 bases between. Germline V lookup: CDR1 SGHVS, CDR2 FQNEAQ. The CDR3 protein is CASSSGRLVETQYF. The CDR3 region has the DNA TGTGCCAGCAGCTCGGGTAGACTAGTTGAGACCCAGTACTTC.

V is TRBV19 and J is TRBJ1-1, with D possibly matching TRBD1 (5 bases). The V gene's germline CDR1 is LNHDA and CDR2 SQIVND (reference sequence). V lost 5 bases and J 4 bases, leaving 14 bases between the germline ends. CDR3 size: 14 residues. Written as DNA, the CDR3 is TGTGCCAGTAGTCTGGGGGGGGTAAGCACTGAAGCTTTCTTT. This sequence encodes CASSLGGVSTEAFF.

The chain couples TRBV12-3 or TRBV12-4 to TRBJ1-4; weak D call: TRBD1 (6 bases). Trimming stripped 8 bases from V and 8 bases from J, with 12 bases between. There are 12 residues in the CDR3. CDR3 sequence reads: CASGRGIEKLFF. CDR3 nucleotide sequence: TGTGCCAGCGGCAGGGGAATCGAAAAACTGTTTTTT.

The chain couples TRBV7-9 to TRBJ1-5, with a weak D call TRBD1 (5 bases). V was pared by 5 bases and J by 4 bases, with 15 bases between. Germline loops: CDR1 SEHNR, CDR2 FQNEAQ (reference sequence). There are 15 residues in the CDR3. The CDR3 protein is CASSQSGASNQPQHF. CDR3 bases: TGTGCCAGCAGCCAAAGTGGGGCCTCGAATCAGCCCCAGCATTTT.

This clonotype was detected a few times. V usage is TRBV7-9 and J usage is TRBJ2-2; D may be TRBD1 (5 bases). There are 17 residues in the CDR3. The germline CDR1 and CDR2 sequences are SEHNR and FQNEAQ (reference sequence). Trimming removed 3 bases at V and 3 bases at J, with 17 bases between. The CDR3, as DNA: TGTGCCAGCAGCTTGGATAACAGGTTGGATTACACCGGGGAGCTGTTTTTT. Its protein is CASSLDNRLDYTGELFF.

V and J are TRBV7-8 and TRBJ2-2; possibly TRBD2 for D (6 bases). CDR1 SGHVS and CDR2 FQNEAQ come from the germline V gene. The CDR3 consists of 15 residues. Trimming pared 5 bases from V and 2 bases from J, leaving 12 bases between. The CDR3 DNA reads as TGTGCCAGCAGCATTAGCGGACCTAACACCGGGGAGCTGTTTTTT. As protein: CASSISGPNTGELFF.

This clonotype was detected many times. The chain carries TRBV30 and TRBJ1-1, with 7 bases lining up with TRBD1. Germline assignment: CDR1 GTSNPN and CDR2 SVGIG (reference sequence). The J segment lost 5 bases and the V segment lost 3 bases, leaving 6 bases of the junction unmatched. This CDR3 is 13 amino acids long. In DNA form, the CDR3 reads TGTGCCTGGAGCGTTAACAGGGGAACTGAAGCTTTCTTT. This sequence encodes CAWSVNRGTEAFF.

This clonotype turned up a few times. This rearrangement joins TRBV27 to TRBJ2-1, with 9 positions matching TRBD1. Trimming cost V 3 bases and J 7 bases; bases outside gene matches: 7. This CDR3 has 15 amino acids. Germline values: CDR1 MNHEY, CDR2 SMNVEV (reference sequence). The CDR3 spells CASSLKGQGWNEQFF. The CDR3 DNA follows: TGTGCCAGCAGTTTGAAGGGACAGGGATGGAATGAGCAGTTCTTC.

This clonotype was counted at least ten times. This rearrangement joins TRBV20-1 to TRBJ2-3; TRBD2 matches 8 bases. The CDR3 is made up of 14 amino acids. The V gene end was trimmed by 3 bases and the J gene end by 1 base; junction bases not matched to a gene: 3. In germline, CDR1 is DFQATT, CDR2 SNEGSKA (reference sequence). The CDR3, as DNA: TGCAGTGCTAGTTCAGCGGGGGGCACAGATACGCAGTATTTT. This gives the protein CSASSAGGTDTQYF.

This clonotype was counted a few times. The V and J genes are TRBV29-1 and TRBJ2-3, with D perhaps being TRBD1 or TRBD2 (7 bases each). The V gene's germline CDR1 is SQVTM and CDR2 ANQGSEA. V gave up 5 bases and J gave up 8 bases, with 23 bases separating them. The CDR3 extends over 15 amino acids. CDR3 protein: CSVIRRGRGGVTQYF. In nucleotides, the CDR3 is TGCAGCGTTATCAGAAGGGGGCGGGGAGGGGTTACGCAGTATTTT.

The chain joins TRBV12-3 or TRBV12-4 to TRBJ2-5, with a weak D call TRBD1 (5 bases). Trimming stripped 1 base from V and 7 bases from J, with 13 bases between. CDR3 length equals 14 residues. The CDR3 loop reads CASSLGDGAWTQYF. For the CDR3, the DNA is TGTGCCAGCAGTTTAGGGGATGGGGCATGGACCCAGTACTTC.

This clonotype was seen a few times. This chain uses TRBV9 with TRBJ2-3; the D gene is possibly TRBD2 (6 bases). Trimming took 0 bases from V and 6 from J, leaving 11 bases between them. The germline CDR1 and CDR2 sequences are SGDLS and YYNGEE. The CDR3 has 14 residues. The CDR3 here is CASSVAGESDTQYF. Here the CDR3 DNA reads TGTGCCAGCAGCGTAGCGGGAGAGTCCGATACGCAGTATTTT.

This clonotype has only a few counts. The chain links TRBV20-1 to TRBJ1-1; the D gene is possibly TRBD1 (6 bases). Trimming cost V 1 base and J 11 bases, with 17 bases left between them. The CDR3 contains 13 residues. The V gene's germline CDR1 is DFQATT and CDR2 SNEGSKA (reference sequence). CDR3 sequence: CSARGYRVAGAFF. CDR3 DNA: TGCAGTGCTAGAGGTTACAGGGTCGCGGGGGCTTTCTTT.

This chain connects TRBV7-2 to TRBJ1-1; TRBD1 agrees at 9 bases. CDR1 is SGHTA, CDR2 FQGNSA, per germline. The CDR3 is 15 residues long. V was pared by 4 bases and J by 3 bases, with 6 bases of the junction left unmatched. In DNA form, the CDR3 reads TGTGCCAGCAGCTCACAGGGGGCGATTTACACTGAAGCTTTCTTT. This codes for CASSSQGAIYTEAFF.

The chain recombines TRBV9 with TRBJ2-7; D might be TRBD2 (7 bases). Looked up from germline, CDR1 is SGDLS and CDR2 is YYNGEE. The V gene lost 7 bases and the J gene lost 2 bases, with 19 bases spanning the gap. The CDR3 is made up of 15 amino acids. CDR3 DNA: TGTGCCAGCCAGGGGAGGGGGAGTCTGCCCTACGAGCAGTACTTC. Translation gives CASQGRGSLPYEQYF. The full variable domain, rest sourced from reference TRBV9 and TRBJ2-7, is DSGVTQTPKHLITATGQRVTLRCSPRSGDLSVYWYQQSLDQGLQFLIQYYNGEERAKGNILERFSAQQFPDLHSELNLSSLELGDSALYFCASQGRGSLPYEQYFGPGTRLTVT.

This clonotype was counted at least ten times. V usage is TRBV6-2 or TRBV6-3 and J usage is TRBJ2-1; 11 nucleotides match TRBD2. Looked up from germline, CDR1 is MNHEY and CDR2 is SVGEGT. This CDR3 is built from 15 residues. J gave up 9 bases and V 4 bases, and 8 bases lay outside the gene matches. The CDR3 loop is CASSSGLAGLTEQFF. As DNA, the CDR3 is TGTGCCAGCAGTTCCGGACTAGCGGGTCTAACTGAGCAGTTCTTC.

The J gene is TRBJ2-1, the V gene TRBV7-3; D is undetermined. The CDR3 totals 13 residues. V gave up 4 bases and J gave up 5 bases, with 9 bases separating them. CDR1 and CDR2 from the germline V gene are SGHTA and FQGTGA. This chain's CDR3 is CASSSGPNNEQFF. As DNA, the CDR3 is TGTGCCAGCAGCTCCGGACCCAACAATGAGCAGTTCTTC.

This clonotype was counted only a few times. The genes are TRBV5-1 and TRBJ2-3, with D uncertain. Between the trimmed V and J ends, which lost 4 bases and 3 bases, there was a span of 9 bases. The CDR3 runs 13 residues. Germline CDR1 is SGHRS and CDR2 is YFSETQ. Written as DNA, the CDR3 is TGCGCCAGCAGCGCCCTCGCGACAGATACGCAGTATTTT. This sequence encodes CASSALATDTQYF.

This clonotype was seen a few times. J is TRBJ2-4 and V is TRBV11-2; 8 bases align to TRBD2. V lost 0 bases to trimming and J lost 6 bases; unmatched junction nucleotides: 19. Germline-derived CDR1 and CDR2 are SGHAT and FQNNGV. The CDR3 sequence is 20 residues long. This CDR3 reads CASSLDRGVAGFRGRNIQYF. CDR3 nucleotides: TGTGCCAGCAGCTTAGATCGTGGAGTAGCGGGGTTTAGGGGCCGAAACATTCAGTACTTC.

This clonotype was seen at least ten times. V and J are TRBV4-2 and TRBJ2-3, with 12 bases matching TRBD2. Losses at the gene ends were 0 bases for V and 3 bases for J; bases not matched to a gene: 4. Looked up from germline, CDR1 is LGHNA and CDR2 is YNFKEQ. The CDR3 is 17 residues long. The CDR3 DNA reads as TGTGCCAGCAGCCAAGAAGTCGGGACTAGCGGGACAGATACGCAGTATTTT. Amino acid sequence: CASSQEVGTSGTDTQYF.